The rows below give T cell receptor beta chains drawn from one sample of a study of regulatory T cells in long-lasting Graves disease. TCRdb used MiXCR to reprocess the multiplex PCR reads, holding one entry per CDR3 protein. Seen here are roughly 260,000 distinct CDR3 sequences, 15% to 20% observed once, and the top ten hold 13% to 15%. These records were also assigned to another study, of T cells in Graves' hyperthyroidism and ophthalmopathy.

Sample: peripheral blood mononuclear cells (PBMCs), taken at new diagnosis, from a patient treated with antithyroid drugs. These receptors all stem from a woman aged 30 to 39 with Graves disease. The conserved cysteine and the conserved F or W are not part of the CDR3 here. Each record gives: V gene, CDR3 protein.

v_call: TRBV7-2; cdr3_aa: ASIPGQGNTEAF
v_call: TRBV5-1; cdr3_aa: ASSLGQRLNTEAF
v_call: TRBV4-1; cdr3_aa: ASSHQGDRETQY
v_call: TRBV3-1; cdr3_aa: ASRQWTSGSNEQF
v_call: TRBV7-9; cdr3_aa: ASSPTGTVDTQH
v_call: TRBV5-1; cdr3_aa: ASSPWTEQETQY
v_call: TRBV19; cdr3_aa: ATCADRGLGNTEAF
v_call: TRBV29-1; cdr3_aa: SVSTLGGSTYEQY
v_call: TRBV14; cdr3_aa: ASSQESVVLSYNEQF
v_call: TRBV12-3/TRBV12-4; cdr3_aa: ASSLGGAFTDTQY
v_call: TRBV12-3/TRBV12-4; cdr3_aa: ASTTSGGYNEQF
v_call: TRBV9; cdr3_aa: ASSVGPGVRGAEAF
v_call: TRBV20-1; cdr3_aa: SASRSGLNQPQH
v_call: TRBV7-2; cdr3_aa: ASSFGLDRAGYGYT
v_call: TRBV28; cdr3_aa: ASSPSLGTGGEDEQY
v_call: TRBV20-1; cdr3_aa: SARDQGVGGTGELF
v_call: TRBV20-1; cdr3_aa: SARDTHGGLIETQY
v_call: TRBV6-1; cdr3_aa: ASRGHDDEQY
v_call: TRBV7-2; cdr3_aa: ASSPRQGVVYGYT
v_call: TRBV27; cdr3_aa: ASKLTQLGPLH
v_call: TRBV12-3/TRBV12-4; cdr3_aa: ASSTGLAKTQY
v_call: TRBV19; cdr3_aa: ASMDRGFGNTEAF
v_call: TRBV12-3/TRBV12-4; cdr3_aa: ASSSNRGIGSYEQY
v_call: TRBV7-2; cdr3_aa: ASSLLALAGVTDTQY
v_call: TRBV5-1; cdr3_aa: ASSTWSRGPITDTEAF
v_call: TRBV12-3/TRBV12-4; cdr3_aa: ASRDSRTNTDTQY
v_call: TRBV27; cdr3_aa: ASSPLQENTEAF
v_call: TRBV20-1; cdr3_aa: SAALRNTGELF
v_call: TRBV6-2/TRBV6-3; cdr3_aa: ATNMGNTIY
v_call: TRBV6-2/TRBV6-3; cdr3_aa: ASSLGVGGIQETQY
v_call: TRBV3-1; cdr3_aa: ASSQRLAGTYNEQF
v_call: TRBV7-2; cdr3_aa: ASSRTGASGGANVLT
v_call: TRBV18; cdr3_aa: ASSPDRGQYGYT